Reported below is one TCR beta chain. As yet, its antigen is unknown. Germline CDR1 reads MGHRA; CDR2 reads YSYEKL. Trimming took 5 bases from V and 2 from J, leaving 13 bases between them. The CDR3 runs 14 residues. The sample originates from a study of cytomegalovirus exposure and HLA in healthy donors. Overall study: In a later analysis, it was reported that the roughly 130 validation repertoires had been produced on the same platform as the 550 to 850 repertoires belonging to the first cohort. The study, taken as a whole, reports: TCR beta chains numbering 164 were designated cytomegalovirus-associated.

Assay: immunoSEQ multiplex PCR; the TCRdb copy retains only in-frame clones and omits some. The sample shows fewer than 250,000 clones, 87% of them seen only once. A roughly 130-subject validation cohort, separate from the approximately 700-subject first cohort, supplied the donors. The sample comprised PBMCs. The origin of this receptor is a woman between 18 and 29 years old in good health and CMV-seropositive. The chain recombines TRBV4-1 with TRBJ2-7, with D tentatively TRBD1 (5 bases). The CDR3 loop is CASSSTVATYEQYF. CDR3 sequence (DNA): TGCGCCAGCAGCTCGACAGTAGCAACCTACGAGCAGTACTTC.